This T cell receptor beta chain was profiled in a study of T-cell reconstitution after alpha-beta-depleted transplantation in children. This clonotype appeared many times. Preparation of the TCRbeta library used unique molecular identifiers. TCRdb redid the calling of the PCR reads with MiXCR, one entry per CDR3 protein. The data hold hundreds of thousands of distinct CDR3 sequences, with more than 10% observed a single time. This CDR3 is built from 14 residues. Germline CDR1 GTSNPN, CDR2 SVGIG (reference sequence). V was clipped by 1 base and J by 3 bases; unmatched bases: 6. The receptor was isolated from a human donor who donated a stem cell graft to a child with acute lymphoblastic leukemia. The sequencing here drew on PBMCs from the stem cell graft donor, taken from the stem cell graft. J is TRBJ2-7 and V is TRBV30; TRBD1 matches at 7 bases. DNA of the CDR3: TGTGCCTGGAGTGAGGACCAGGGGGTCTACGAGCAGTACTTC. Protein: CAWSEDQGVYEQYF.